The next 29 T cell receptor beta chains were all read from a single sample in a study of T cells in Graves' hyperthyroidism and ophthalmopathy (dated by TCRdb to between 2019 and 2020). Libraries were made using multiplex PCR. TCRdb lists the instrument as Illumina HiSeq 2000. Amplification of TCR beta CDR3 regions was carried out from RNA transcripts. For the first round of RT-PCR on the TCR CDR3, the HTBI primer set was used together with the Qiagen OneStep RT-PCR kit. The raw public reads went through TCRdb reprocessing: fastp at Q25, MiXCR clone calling, in-frame beta chains kept. Here each entry gathers all rows of one CDR3 protein and keeps the most common genes and DNA. Recorded for this sample are 550,000 to 800,000 distinct CDR3 sequences; roughly a sixth of them occurred a single time. Around a sixth of the sample belongs to the ten largest clones. Source material: blood. The receptor source for this set is a man in his forties or fifties with Graves' hyperthyroidism.

In this sample, this clonotype turned up many times. V gene TRBV2 combines with J gene TRBJ2-1; 10 nucleotides line up with TRBD2. CDR3 length equals 15 residues. Germline V gives CDR1 SNHLY, CDR2 FYNNEI. V was pared by 8 bases and J by 12 bases, with 16 bases of the junction left unmatched. CDR3 DNA: TGTGCCAGCCCTCTAGCGGGAGAGCCTATCAGTGGGCAGTTCTTC. This encodes CASPLAGEPISGQFF.

The sample holds a few counts of this clonotype. The gene calls are TRBV18 and TRBJ1-1, with 12 bases lining up with TRBD1. This CDR3 contains 18 residues. The trim removed 3 bases at V and 3 bases at J, leaving 11 bases unmatched. Germline lookup yields CDR1 KGHSH and CDR2 LQKENI. The CDR3 nucleotides are TGTGCCAGCTCACCCAATGCCGGGACAGGGGGCGCGTACACTGAAGCTTTCTTT. Protein product: CASSPNAGTGGAYTEAFF.

This clonotype was picked up many times. V gene TRBV28 combines with J gene TRBJ2-3, with TRBD2 matching 8 bases. This CDR3 has 14 amino acids. With V trimmed by 7 bases and J by 9 bases, 12 bases remained unmatched. CDR1 MDHEN and CDR2 SYDVKM come from the germline V gene. CDR3 nucleotide sequence: TGTGCCAGCACCAAAAGCGGGAGCCTGAGGACGCAGTATTTT. Protein product: CASTKSGSLRTQYF.

This chain links TRBV7-2 with TRBJ2-7; D is unclear. Per the germline V gene, CDR1 is SGHTA and CDR2 is FQGNSA. The V and J ends lost 5 bases and 2 bases respectively, with 13 bases between them. The length of the CDR3 is 14 residues. CDR3 loop: CASSLDHLTYEQYF. The CDR3 nucleotides read TGTGCCAGCAGCCTAGACCATCTCACCTACGAGCAGTACTTC.

This clonotype was seen at least ten times. The chain carries TRBV12-3 or TRBV12-4 and TRBJ2-1, with 11 bases lining up with TRBD2. V trimming: 5 bases; J trimming: 5 bases; junction bases outside the gene matches: 5. The CDR3 is 15 amino acids. CDR3 coding DNA: TGTGCCAGCAGTGGATGGGGACTAGCGGACAATGAGCAGTTCTTC. Amino acid sequence: CASSGWGLADNEQFF.

As to this clonotype: A clone one base away is much larger, so this may be a read error. This CDR3 is missing its conserved last phenylalanine or tryptophan, likely due to a read error. Here the CDR3 DNA reads TGTGCCAGCTCACCACCGGTTTCGGAGACCCAGTACTTA. It translates to CASSPPVSETQYL. This chain joins TRBV18 and TRBJ2-5; D gene ambiguous. Trimming removed 0 bases from V and 5 bases from J, with 7 bases in between. The CDR3 runs to 13 residues. Looked up from germline, CDR1 is KGHSH and CDR2 is LQKENI.

This clonotype was seen ten or more times. V usage is TRBV12-3 or TRBV12-4 and J usage is TRBJ1-1; D unresolved. Trimming removed 6 bases at V and 1 base at J, with 6 bases between. The CDR3 has 12 residues. DNA of the CDR3: TGTGCCAGCAGCCAGAGGAACACTGAAGCTTTCTTT. It yields the protein CASSQRNTEAFF.

This clonotype was seen a handful of times. Here the CDR3 reads CASSEGLVGETQYF. CDR3 in DNA: TGCGCCAGCAGTGAGGGACTAGTTGGAGAGACCCAGTACTTC. V usage is TRBV10-2 and J usage is TRBJ2-5; 7 nucleotides match TRBD2. After removal of 2 bases from V and 4 bases from J, the junction contained 4 bases not matched to a gene. Germline values: CDR1 WSHSY, CDR2 SAAADI. The CDR3 is 14 amino acids.

In this sample, this clonotype turned up many times. This chain links TRBV7-3 with TRBJ2-3, with 9 positions matching TRBD2. The CDR3 has 23 residues. CDR1 and CDR2 from the germline V gene are SGHTA and FQGTGA. V trimming: 5 bases; J trimming: 4 bases; junction bases outside the gene matches: 31. Written as DNA, the CDR3 is TGTGCCAGCAGCCACCCGCGGGCATCGGCTAGCGGGACAACCGTCGGACCGCCAGATACGCAGTATTTT. Amino acid sequence: CASSHPRASASGTTVGPPDTQYF.

This clonotype was seen at least ten times. The CDR3 loop reads CASSFGGSIQYF. Written as DNA, the CDR3 is TGTGCCAGCAGTTTTGGGGGAAGCATTCAGTACTTC. The genes are TRBV12-3 or TRBV12-4 and TRBJ2-4; possibly TRBD1 or TRBD2 for D (5 bases each). This CDR3 comprises 12 residues. V lost 3 bases and J lost 9, with 9 bases in between.

This clonotype was picked up many times. The rearrangement joins TRBV9 to TRBJ2-7, with 7 bases matching TRBD1. CDR1 SGDLS and CDR2 YYNGEE come from the germline V gene. V lost 4 bases, J lost 5 bases, and 9 bases stayed unmatched. CDR3 size: 14 residues. DNA of the CDR3: TGTGCCAGCAGCCCGCGACAGGGTGGGGACGAGCAGTACTTC. Translating gives CASSPRQGGDEQYF. Using reference TRBV9 and TRBJ2-7 for the parts outside the CDR3, the full variable domain is DSGVTQTPKHLITATGQRVTLRCSPRSGDLSVYWYQQSLDQGLQFLIQYYNGEERAKGNILERFSAQQFPDLHSELNLSSLELGDSALYFCASSPRQGGDEQYFGPGTRLTVT.

This chain links TRBV2 with TRBJ1-4, with D unclear. This CDR3 contains 10 residues. CDR1 is SNHLY, CDR2 FYNNEI, per germline. V was cut by 10 bases and J by 5 bases, with 5 bases left in between. The CDR3 nucleotides read TGTGCCACCCAAAATGAAAAACTGTTTTTT. It encodes CATQNEKLFF.

This rearrangement joins TRBV10-2 to TRBJ2-6, with 7 bases that match TRBD2. CDR3 length: 17 residues. Germline CDR1 is WSHSY and CDR2 is SAAADI. V gave up 7 bases and J gave up 0 bases; unmatched junction bases: 9. Here the CDR3 DNA reads TGCGCCAGCACGATTCCGGGACTAAGCTCTGGGGCCAACGTCCTGACTTTC. Amino acids: CASTIPGLSSGANVLTF.

This clonotype was recorded many times. V and J are TRBV5-1 and TRBJ1-4, with TRBD1 as a possible D gene (5 bases). Trimming cost V 0 bases and J 0 bases, with 9 bases left between them. The CDR3 runs to 16 residues. The germline V gene encodes CDR1 SGHRS and CDR2 YFSETQ. CDR3 coding DNA: TGCGCCAGCAGCTTGGGGACATTTGCAACTAATGAAAAACTGTTTTTT. This translates into CASSLGTFATNEKLFF.

This clonotype was found many times. The rearrangement joins TRBV6-2 or TRBV6-3 to TRBJ1-6, with TRBD1 matching over 11 bases. There are 16 residues in the CDR3. CDR1 and CDR2 (germline): MNHEY, SVGEGT. The ends lost 4 bases at V and 7 bases at J; junction bases unmatched: 6. CDR3 residues: CASSSRTGGLNSPLHF. The CDR3 DNA reads TGTGCCAGCAGTTCCCGGACAGGGGGCTTGAATTCACCCCTCCACTTT.

At least ten counts were recorded for this clonotype. The chain recombines TRBV6-1 with TRBJ2-5; 10 bases line up with TRBD2. V trimming: 7 bases; J trimming: 2 bases; junction bases outside the gene matches: 4. The germline V gene has CDR1 MNHNS and CDR2 SASEGT. The CDR3 consists of 14 residues. The CDR3, as DNA: TGTGCCAGCACACTAGCGGGGATGCAAGAGACCCAGTACTTC. Amino acid sequence: CASTLAGMQETQYF.

This clonotype was detected a few times. J is TRBJ2-5 and V is TRBV10-3, with 11 nucleotides matching TRBD2. The V and J ends lost 9 bases and 5 bases, in that order; junction bases with no gene match: 5. The germline gives CDR1 ENHRY, CDR2 SYGVKD. The CDR3 consists of 13 residues. CDR3 in DNA: TGTGCCATAAAGACTAGCGGGATGGAGACCCAGTACTTC. Translated: CAIKTSGMETQYF.

The chain recombines TRBV27 with TRBJ1-2; D may be TRBD1 (6 bases). Trimming removed 8 bases from V and 5 bases from J, with 21 bases in between. The CDR3 has 15 residues. CDR1 is MNHEY, CDR2 SMNVEV, per germline (reference sequence). This chain's CDR3 is CASLPTGTLGYGYTF. CDR3 nucleotides: TGTGCCAGCCTACCAACCGGGACATTAGGGTATGGCTACACCTTC.

This clonotype was picked up many times. This chain uses TRBV2 with TRBJ2-1; D is undetermined. V gave up 4 bases and J gave up 7 bases, with 11 bases separating them. This CDR3 has 13 residues. Germline CDR1 SNHLY, CDR2 FYNNEI. The CDR3 coding sequence is TGTGCCAGCAGTGTGGTCGGACGGAATGAGCAGTTCTTC. This translates into CASSVVGRNEQFF.

The J gene is TRBJ2-1, the V gene TRBV28, with D perhaps assigned TRBD1 or TRBD2 (5 bases each). Germline V lookup: CDR1 MDHEN, CDR2 SYDVKM. The CDR3 is made up of 16 amino acids. V was trimmed by 2 bases and J by 6 bases, leaving 17 bases between them. The CDR3 bases are TGTGCCAGCAGTTTAGGGATGGGGGAAACGGGCAATGAGCAGTTCTTC. It codes for CASSLGMGETGNEQFF.

Ten or more counts support this clonotype. This CDR3 is CASSSRVNTEAFF. CDR3 in DNA: TGTGCCAGCAGTTCCAGGGTGAACACTGAAGCTTTCTTT. The rearrangement links TRBV12-3 or TRBV12-4 to TRBJ1-1, with D possibly matching TRBD1 (5 bases). Trimming pared 4 bases from V and 0 bases from J, leaving 6 bases between. The CDR3 spans 13 residues.

This clonotype was recorded at least ten times. The chain couples TRBV12-3 or TRBV12-4 to TRBJ2-1; D may match TRBD1 or TRBD2 (5 bases each). This CDR3 comprises 13 residues. The germline V and J ends were trimmed by 2 bases and 6 bases, with 8 bases remaining between them. Here the CDR3 DNA reads TGTGCCAGCAGTTTATGGGGGATCAATGAGCAGTTCTTC. Translation: CASSLWGINEQFF.

This clonotype appeared a few times. V and J are TRBV7-9 and TRBJ2-3; TRBD2 aligns across 7 bases. Germline V lookup: CDR1 SEHNR, CDR2 FQNEAQ (reference sequence). The V and J ends lost 5 bases and 1 base, in that order; junction bases with no gene match: 12. CDR3 size: 17 residues. The CDR3 region is CASSPPGRGRGTDTQYF. The CDR3 DNA reads as TGTGCCAGCAGCCCTCCTGGGCGCGGGAGAGGCACAGATACGCAGTATTTT.

This clonotype appeared many times. The chain uses TRBV28 and TRBJ1-4; unclear D gene. This CDR3 is 15 amino acids long. Between the trimmed V and J ends, which lost 5 bases and 4 bases, there was a span of 14 bases. Germline V gene lookup returns CDR1 MDHEN and CDR2 SYDVKM. The CDR3 DNA sequence: TGTGCCAGCAGTCTCCCCATGAGCCATAATGAAAAACTGTTTTTT. Residues: CASSLPMSHNEKLFF. Based on the CDR3 plus reference TRBV28 and TRBJ1-4, the full variable domain is DVKVTQSSRYLVKRTGEKVFLECVQDMDHENMFWYRQDPGLGLRLIYFSYDVKMKEKGDIPEGYSVSREKKERFSLILESASTNQTSMYLCASSLPMSHNEKLFFGSGTQLSVL.

About this clonotype: Given a much more abundant clone one base away, this may be a read error. This chain uses TRBV7-9 with TRBJ2-1; weak D call: TRBD1 (5 bases). The length of the CDR3 is 13 residues. V lost 8 bases, J lost 4 bases, and 12 bases lay in between. Germline V gene lookup returns CDR1 SEHNR and CDR2 FQNEAQ (reference sequence). CDR3 in amino acids: CASRPGFYNEQFF. In nucleotides, the CDR3 is TGTGCCAGCCGACCAGGGTTTTACAATGAGCAGTTCTTC. Full variable domain (rest looked up from reference TRBV7-9 and TRBJ2-1): DTGVSQNPRHKITKRGQNVTFRCDPISEHNRLYWYRQTLGQGPEFLTYFQNEAQLEKSRLLSDRFSAERPKGSFSTLEIQRTEQGDSAMYLCASRPGFYNEQFFGPGTRLTVL.

This clonotype occurred many times. This chain connects TRBV19 to TRBJ1-5; 8 bases line up with TRBD1. Germline CDR1 LNHDA, CDR2 SQIVND (reference sequence). The V gene end was trimmed by 11 bases and the J gene end by 0 bases; junction bases not matched to a gene: 9. The CDR3 contains 15 residues. The CDR3 nucleotides are TGTGCCTGCAGGCCGGGACAGGATAGCAATCAGCCCCAGCATTTT. Translated, it gives CACRPGQDSNQPQHF. Drawing the rest from reference TRBV19 and TRBJ1-5, the complete variable domain is DGGITQSPKYLFRKEGQNVTLSCEQNLNHDAMYWYRQDPGQGLRLIYYSQIVNDFQKGDIAEGYSVSREKKESFPLTVTSAQKNPTAFYLCACRPGQDSNQPQHFGDGTRLSIL.

This clonotype showed up many times. The V and J genes are TRBV5-4 and TRBJ1-2, with D perhaps matching TRBD1 (6 bases). The CDR3 sequence is 13 residues long. Trimming removed 4 bases at V and 8 bases at J, with 15 bases between. Germline V gene sequence: CDR1 SGHNT, CDR2 YYREEE (reference sequence). This CDR3 is CASSPGADRGYTF. The CDR3 DNA reads TGTGCCAGCAGCCCGGGAGCGGACAGAGGCTACACCTTC.

This clonotype was picked up many times. The chain joins TRBV12-5 to TRBJ1-1; D call uncertain. Per the germline V gene, CDR1 is LGHNT and CDR2 is FRNRAP. This CDR3 is 15 amino acids long. Trimming shortened V by 4 bases and J by 2 bases, and 14 bases separated the two germline ends. The CDR3 is CASGSSLRVNTEAFF. The CDR3, as DNA: TGTGCTAGTGGTTCGTCCCTTAGGGTTAACACTGAAGCTTTCTTT.

This clonotype was seen many times. This sequence joins TRBV13 and TRBJ1-2, with a tentative D call TRBD1 (6 bases). Germline lookup yields CDR1 PRHDT and CDR2 FYEKMQ (reference sequence). The CDR3 runs 13 residues. V dropped 3 bases and J dropped 10 bases, with 15 bases sitting between them. DNA of the CDR3: TGTGCCAGCAGCTTCAGCCAGGGGCAGATCTACACCTTC. Protein sequence: CASSFSQGQIYTF.